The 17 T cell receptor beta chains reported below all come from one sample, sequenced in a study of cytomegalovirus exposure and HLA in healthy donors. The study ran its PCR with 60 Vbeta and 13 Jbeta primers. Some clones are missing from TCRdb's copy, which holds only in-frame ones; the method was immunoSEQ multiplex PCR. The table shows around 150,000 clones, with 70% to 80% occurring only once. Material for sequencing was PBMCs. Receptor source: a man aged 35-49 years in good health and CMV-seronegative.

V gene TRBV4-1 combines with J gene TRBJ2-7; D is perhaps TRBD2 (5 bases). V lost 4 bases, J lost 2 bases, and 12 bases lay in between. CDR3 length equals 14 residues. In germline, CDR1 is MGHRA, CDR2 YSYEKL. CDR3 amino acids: CASSPPGSPYEQYF. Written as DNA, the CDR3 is TGCGCCAGCAGCCCACCGGGGTCCCCCTACGAGCAGTACTTC.

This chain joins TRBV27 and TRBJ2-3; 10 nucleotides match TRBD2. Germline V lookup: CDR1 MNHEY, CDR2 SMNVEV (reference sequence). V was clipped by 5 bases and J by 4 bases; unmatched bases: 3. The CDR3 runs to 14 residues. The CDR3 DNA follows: TGTGCCAGCAGTCCAGGACTAGCGGCAGATACGCAGTATTTT. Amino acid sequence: CASSPGLAADTQYF.

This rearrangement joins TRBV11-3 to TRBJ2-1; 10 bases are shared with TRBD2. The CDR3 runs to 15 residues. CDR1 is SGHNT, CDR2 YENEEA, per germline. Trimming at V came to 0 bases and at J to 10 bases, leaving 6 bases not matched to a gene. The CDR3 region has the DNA TGTGCCAGCAGCTTAGATAGCGGGAGGACGGGGGAGCAGTTCTTC. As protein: CASSLDSGRTGEQFF.

CDR3 in DNA: TGTGCCAGCAGTCCGAAGGTCGGGACAGGGTTCTCCGAGCAGTACTTC. Amino acids: CASSPKVGTGFSEQYF. This sequence joins TRBV27 and TRBJ2-7; TRBD1 matches 9 bases. Trimming cost V 5 bases and J 6 bases; bases outside gene matches: 14. From germline, CDR1 is MNHEY and CDR2 SMNVEV (reference sequence). The CDR3 spans 16 residues.

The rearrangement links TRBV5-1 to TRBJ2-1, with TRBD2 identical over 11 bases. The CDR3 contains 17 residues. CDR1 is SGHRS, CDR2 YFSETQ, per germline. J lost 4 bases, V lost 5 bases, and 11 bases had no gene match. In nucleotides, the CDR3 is TGCGCCAGCAGTCTAGCGGGAGGCCGAGGAGGTTACAATGAGCAGTTCTTC. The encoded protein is CASSLAGGRGGYNEQFF.

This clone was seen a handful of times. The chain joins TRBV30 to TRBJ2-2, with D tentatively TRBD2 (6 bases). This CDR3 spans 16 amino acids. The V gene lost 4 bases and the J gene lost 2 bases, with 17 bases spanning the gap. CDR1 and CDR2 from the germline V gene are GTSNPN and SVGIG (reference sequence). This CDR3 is CAWTHEGGDNTGELFF. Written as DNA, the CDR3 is TGTGCCTGGACGCACGAGGGCGGGGATAACACCGGGGAGCTGTTTTTT.

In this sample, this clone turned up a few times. CDR3 in amino acids: CASNVYSNQPQHF. The DNA of the CDR3 is TGTGCCAGCAACGTCTATAGCAATCAGCCCCAGCATTTT. The genes are TRBV2 and TRBJ1-5; D not certain. The CDR3 covers 13 residues. The V and J ends lost 7 bases and 0 bases respectively, with 7 bases between them. CDR1 is SNHLY and CDR2 is FYNNEI in the germline V gene.

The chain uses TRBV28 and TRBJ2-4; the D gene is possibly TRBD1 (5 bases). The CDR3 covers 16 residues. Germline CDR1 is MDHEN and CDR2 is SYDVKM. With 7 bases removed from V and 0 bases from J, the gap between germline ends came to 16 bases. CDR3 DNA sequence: TGTGCCAGCACGAGTATAGGGGCTCTAGCCAAAAACATTCAGTACTTC. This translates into CASTSIGALAKNIQYF.

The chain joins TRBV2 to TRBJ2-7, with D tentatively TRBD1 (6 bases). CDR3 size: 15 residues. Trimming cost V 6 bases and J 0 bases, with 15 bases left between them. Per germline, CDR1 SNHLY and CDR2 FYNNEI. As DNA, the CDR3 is TGTGCCAGCAGCGAATCAACAGGGAGCTCCTACGAGCAGTACTTC. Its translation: CASSESTGSSYEQYF.

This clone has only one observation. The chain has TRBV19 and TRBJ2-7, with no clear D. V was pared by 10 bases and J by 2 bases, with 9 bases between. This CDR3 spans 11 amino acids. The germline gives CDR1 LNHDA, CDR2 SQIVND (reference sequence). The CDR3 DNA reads TGTGCCACCTCAAGCGCCTACGAGCAGTACTTC. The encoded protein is CATSSAYEQYF.

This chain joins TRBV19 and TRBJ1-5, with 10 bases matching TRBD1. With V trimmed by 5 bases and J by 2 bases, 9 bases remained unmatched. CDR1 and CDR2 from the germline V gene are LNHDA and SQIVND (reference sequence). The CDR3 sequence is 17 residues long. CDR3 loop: CASSYAGTGDGNQPQHF. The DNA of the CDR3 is TGTGCCAGTAGTTACGCCGGGACAGGGGATGGCAATCAGCCCCAGCATTTT.

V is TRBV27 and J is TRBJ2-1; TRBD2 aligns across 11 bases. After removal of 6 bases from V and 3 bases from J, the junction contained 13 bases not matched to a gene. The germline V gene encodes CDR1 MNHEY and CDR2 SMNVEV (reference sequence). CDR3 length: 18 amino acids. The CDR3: CASSPGLSGRALYNEQFF. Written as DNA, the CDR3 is TGTGCCAGCAGCCCCGGCCTTAGCGGGAGGGCCCTCTACAATGAGCAGTTCTTC.

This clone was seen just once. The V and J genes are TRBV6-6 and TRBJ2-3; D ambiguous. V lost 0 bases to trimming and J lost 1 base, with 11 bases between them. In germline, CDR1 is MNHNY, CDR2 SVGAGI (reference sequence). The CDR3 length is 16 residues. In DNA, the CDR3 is TGTGCCAGCAGTTACTCGAAGACACAACGCACAGATACGCAGTATTTT. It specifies CASSYSKTQRTDTQYF.

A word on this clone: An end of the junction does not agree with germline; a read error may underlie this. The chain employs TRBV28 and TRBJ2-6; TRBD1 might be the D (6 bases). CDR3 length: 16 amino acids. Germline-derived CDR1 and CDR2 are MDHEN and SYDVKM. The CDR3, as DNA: TGTGCCAGCAGTTTTGAACGAGCTTCAGGGGCCAACGGCCTGACTTTC. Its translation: CASSFERASGANGLTF.

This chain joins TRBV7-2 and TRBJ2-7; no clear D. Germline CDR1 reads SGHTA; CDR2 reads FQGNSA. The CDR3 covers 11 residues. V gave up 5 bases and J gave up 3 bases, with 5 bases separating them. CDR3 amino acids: CASSPSYEQYF. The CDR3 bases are TGTGCCAGCAGCCCGAGCTACGAGCAGTACTTC.

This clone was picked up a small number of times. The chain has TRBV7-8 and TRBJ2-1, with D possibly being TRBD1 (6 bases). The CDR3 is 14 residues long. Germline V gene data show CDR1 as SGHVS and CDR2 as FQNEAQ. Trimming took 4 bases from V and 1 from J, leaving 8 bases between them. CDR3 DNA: TGTGCCAGCAGCTCTACAGGGTCCTACAATGAGCAGTTCTTC. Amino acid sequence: CASSSTGSYNEQFF. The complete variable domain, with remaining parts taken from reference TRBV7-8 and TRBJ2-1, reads GAGVSQSPRYKVAKRGQDVALRCDPISGHVSLFWYQQALGQGPEFLTYFQNEAQLDKSGLPSDRFFAERPEGSVSTLKIQRTQQEDSAVYLCASSSTGSYNEQFFGPGTRLTVL.

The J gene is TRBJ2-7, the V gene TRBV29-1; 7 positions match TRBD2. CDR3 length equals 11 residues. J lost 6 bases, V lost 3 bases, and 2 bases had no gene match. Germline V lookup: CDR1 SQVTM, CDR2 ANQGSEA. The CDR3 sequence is CSVDTGGEQYF. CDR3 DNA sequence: TGCAGCGTTGATACGGGGGGCGAGCAGTACTTC.